Sequencing of this TCR beta chain was carried out in a study of cytomegalovirus exposure and HLA in healthy donors. General study results and limits: With later analysis, a missense DCLRE1C variant became linked to TCR beta V- and J-gene trimming. A list of approximately 160 TCR beta chains associated with cytomegalovirus was given. What TCR beta sequences reportedly achieved was accurate prediction of HLA-A and HLA-B alleles in most subjects.

Per germline, CDR1 MNHNY and CDR2 SVGAGI (reference sequence). V was cut by 6 bases and J by 0 bases, with 15 bases left in between. The CDR3 covers 16 residues. Researchers ran the PCR with 60 Vbeta and 13 Jbeta primers. Data came from immunoSEQ multiplex PCR; TCRdb stores just in-frame clones and leaves some out. The table includes under 200,000 clones, approximately 77% detected once. This clone was observed a single time. Its antigen is unidentified. This receptor was identified in a female donor in good health and CMV-seronegative. The chain links TRBV6-6 to TRBJ2-1; a weak D match, TRBD1 (6 bases). Material for sequencing was PBMCs. CDR3 in amino acids: CASSRQVGSSYNEQFF. The CDR3 DNA follows: TGTGCCAGCAGCCGACAGGTGGGGAGCTCCTACAATGAGCAGTTCTTC.